This T cell receptor (beta chain) was sequenced in a study of Graves' ophthalmopathy and Graves' hyperthyroidism. The overall study: The authors defined stable hyperthyroidism as no ophthalmopathy within 18 months of follow-up.

J was trimmed by 7 bases and V by 4 bases; bases with no gene match: 11. Germline assignment: CDR1 SGDLS and CDR2 YYNGEE. The CDR3 length is 15 residues. This clonotype was detected many times. The antigen is unknown. TCR beta CDR3 regions were amplified from RNA transcripts. Following a first-round RT-PCR that used HTBI primers, a second-round multiplex PCR was carried out. TCRdb re-called the multiplex PCR reads with MiXCR, one entry per CDR3 protein. The data show about 500,000 distinct CDR3 sequences, with 39% seen just once and 3.5% to 4.5% held by the top ten. Notes on the study in general: Most expanded thyroid clonotypes above 0.001 frequency also appeared in blood.

This sequence originates from an adult man with Graves' hyperthyroidism. Sequences were obtained from peripheral blood or thyroid tissue (not recorded which). The chain carries TRBV9 and TRBJ1-1, with 9 bases aligning to TRBD1. The CDR3 bases are TGTGCCAGCAGCCCTACGGGACAGGGCGACCTTGAAGCTTTCTTT. Amino acids: CASSPTGQGDLEAFF. The whole variable domain, remainder taken from reference TRBV9 and TRBJ1-1, is DSGVTQTPKHLITATGQRVTLRCSPRSGDLSVYWYQQSLDQGLQFLIQYYNGEERAKGNILERFSAQQFPDLHSELNLSSLELGDSALYFCASSPTGQGDLEAFFGQGTRLTVV.